This TCR beta chain was identified during a study of beta chain features in type 1 diabetes (dated by TCRdb to the late 2010s). Study-level background: Mean age, gender distribution, total cell number and subset yield did not differ between patients and healthy donors. Across all samples, fewer than 110,000,000 sorted cells were examined, and cell number per subset correlated strongly with RNA yield. Regulatory and stem cell-like memory subsets were obtained from only 8 patients and roughly 8 healthy donors, while naive and central memory subsets were obtained from all 30 or so donors. In the study, recently diagnosed type 1 diabetes patients and matched healthy donors were compared on the TCRB repertoires of their sorted circulating CD4+ T cell subsets. Overall results and qualifications from the work: In all four CD4+ subsets, TCRB CDR3 length was moderately but significantly shorter in type 1 diabetes patients. HLA sub-analyses involved small numbers of individuals, so any influence of HLA type on TCRB rearrangement remained unresolved. Because cDNA was sequenced instead of genomic DNA, highly expressing activated cells could be over-represented, though the groups showed no difference in activation or CD3 levels. The naive, central memory and regulatory TCRB repertoires appeared to resemble one another more closely among patients than among healthy donors. Fewer insertions and more nucleotide deletions at VDJ recombination sites were observed in patients with type 1 diabetes, implying thymic rearrangement abnormalities. Shorter templates might be favored by PCR, yet because patient and control samples were amplified and corrected together, any such skew would affect both groups equally.

The germline V gene supplies CDR1 MDHEN and CDR2 SYDVKM. From cysteine to phenylalanine, the CDR3 is 15 amino acids long. Only the CDR3 region is kept as DNA, spanning 45 bases read in frame from base 1. V is cut by 2 bases and J by 2 bases, and the space between the germline ends is 10 bases. The entire amount of isolated RNA was reverse transcribed using the High Capacity cDNA Reverse Transcription Kit, so the sequenced TCRB transcripts were expressed ones. Naive, central memory and regulatory T cell samples underwent deep immunoSEQ sequencing, averaging about 3.57 million total reads per sample. Sorted cells were lysed in RLT buffer, and RNA was extracted using DNase-treated RNeasy Micro or Mini kits according to cell number. To prevent cross-contamination, every cell subset was processed on its own, while patient and healthy donor samples were processed together. TCRB sequences were amplified from cDNA with the immunoSEQ multiplex PCR, producing 87-bp fragments spanning the CDR3 region. Sequencing of the amplicons was performed on the Illumina HiSeq platform. Processing in the source paper ran as follows. Synthetic template baselines were used to correct PCR bias computationally, reads within Hamming distance 2 were collapsed together, and singletons that could not be merged were discarded. Reads were aligned against IMGT to assign V, D and J genes, CDR3 length and insertions or deletions at six rearrangement sites. Within each subset, clonotype counts were normalized to sorted cell number, and only after that were true diversity and Gini coefficients computed with the tcR R package. The overlap coefficient, calculated on TCRB nucleotide sequences, was used to quantify repertoire sharing. Out-of-frame TCRB sequences from naive cells were analyzed as a proxy for the pre-selection repertoire. The immuneACCESS repertoire file appears here via TCRdb, limited to in-frame rearrangements. These files lack a portion of the clones; in checked studies, under half of the deficit traces to unresolved V genes, and the cause of the others is not known. The DNA gave D and trimming, while V, J and clone size come from that table. Here the sample has under 950,000 clones; 17% occur a single time. Together, the top ten hold about 0.025% of the sample.

This clone was detected a few times. No cognate antigen has been identified for it. One base away there is no much larger clone; base qualities are not given. A single peripheral blood draw of 90 to 150 mL on average was collected from each donor into heparinised tubes. Using a panel that included CD45RO, CCR7, CD25, CD127, CD95 and CD27, naive, central memory, regulatory and stem cell-like memory CD4+ T cells were sorted on a BD FACSAria II. Purity was above 98% for every sorted population. Right away, PBMCs were isolated by Lymphoprep density gradient centrifugation and were stained directly, with no culture step. To minimize batch effects, samples were stained and sorted in pairs, one healthy donor with one patient per experiment.

The receptor's source is a woman under 30 in good health. The material sequenced was naive CD4+ T cells from blood. The cell subset or site label for this specimen denotes: true naive CD4+ T cells. The V and J genes are TRBV28 and TRBJ1-3; a confident D gene designation cannot be given. The CDR3 protein: CASSLGSRTGNTIYF. The DNA sequence follows: TGTGCCAGCAGTTTAGGATCCAGGACTGGAAACACCATATATTTT.